A single sample is the source of the 9 T cell receptor beta chains below, sequenced in a study of T cells in women clearing cervical HPV infection. Clones were sequenced by immunoSEQ multiplex PCR, and TCRdb holds only the in-frame ones, with some missing. The sample totals 45,000 to 55,000 clones. Sequencing used blood buffy coat. The source of these receptors is a woman aged 18 to 69 with a cervical HPV16 infection that either progressed to CIN3+ or cleared (not recorded which).

In the case of this clone: The read ends 3 residues shy of where the CDR3 ends; the end is completed using the germline J gene. The chain uses TRBV12-3 or TRBV12-4 and TRBJ2-5, with 12 positions matching TRBD2. The CDR3 runs to 14 residues. The V segment lost 8 bases and the J segment 4 bases; nucleotides outside the gene matches: 5. CDR3 DNA, as far as it was read: TGTGCCAGCTCGACTAGCGGGGGAGTAGAGACC. The encoded protein is CASSTSGGVET. The whole CDR3 protein is CASSTSGGVETQYF.

On this clone itself: Coverage ceases 3 residues before the CDR3 finishes, and the germline J gene fills in the end. The chain combines TRBV5-4 with TRBJ1-4; D gene ambiguous. Germline V gene lookup returns CDR1 SGHNT and CDR2 YYREEE (reference sequence). The CDR3 spans 12 residues. V lost 4 bases, J lost 8 bases, and 9 bases lay in between. The CDR3 spells CASSLPYEKLFF. CDR3 DNA, as far as it was read: TGTGCCAGCAGCCTACCCTACGAAAAA.

As for this clone: The read terminates 3 residues before the CDR3 end, so the remaining end is supplied by the germline J gene. The chain couples TRBV2 to TRBJ1-3, with D possibly being TRBD1 (5 bases). Germline V gives CDR1 SNHLY, CDR2 FYNNEI. V was clipped by 1 base and J by 2 bases, with 9 bases between them. This CDR3 has 15 amino acids. The CDR3: CASSEEGLPGNTIYF. CDR3 DNA, as far as it was read: TGTGCCAGCAGTGAAGAGGGGCTGCCTGGAAACACC.

With regard to this clone: The read ends 3 residues before the CDR3 terminus; that terminus is restored from the germline J gene. The V gene is TRBV7-2, the J gene TRBJ2-5; perhaps TRBD2 as D (5 bases). CDR3 length: 13 amino acids. CDR1 SGHTA and CDR2 FQGNSA come from the germline V gene. The V gene lost 4 bases and the J gene lost 4 bases, with 10 bases spanning the gap. The CDR3 loop is CASSSSKLETQYF. The CDR3 DNA, read in part, is TGTGCCAGCAGCTCTAGCAAATTAGAGACC.

Concerning this clone: From the germline J gene comes the end of the CDR3, since the read stops 3 residues before it. The chain carries TRBV2 and TRBJ2-6; maybe TRBD2 (6 bases). Germline CDR1 is SNHLY and CDR2 is FYNNEI. V lost 8 bases and J 0 bases, leaving 20 bases between the germline ends. This CDR3 comprises 18 residues. The CDR3 is CASESHLGGSSGANVLTF. Incomplete CDR3 DNA: TGTGCCAGCGAGAGTCATTTGGGGGGTAGCTCTGGGGCCAACGTC.

The covered CDR3 bases are TGTGCCAGTAGTATTGACAGGGGGGCCTACGAG. The encoded protein is CASSIDRGAYE. The CDR3 reads in full as CASSIDRGAYEQYF. The J gene is TRBJ2-7, the V gene TRBV19; 9 positions agree with TRBD1. The CDR3 end falls 3 residues outside the read, so it is completed with the germline J gene. This CDR3 comprises 14 residues. The junction had 2 bases not matched to a gene; V was cut back by 3 bases and J by 2 bases. Germline V gives CDR1 LNHDA, CDR2 SQIVND (reference sequence).

On this clone itself: The read ends 3 residues early relative to the CDR3; the germline J gene fills the gap. The rearrangement uses TRBV20-1 and TRBJ2-5; maybe TRBD1 (6 bases). This CDR3 has 16 amino acids. The germline V gene has CDR1 DFQATT and CDR2 SNEGSKA (reference sequence). The germline V and J ends were trimmed by 5 bases and 2 bases, with 21 bases remaining between them. The CDR3 bases that were read are TGCAGTGCTCCACTATTAAAGACAAGGGGGCAAGAGACC. As protein: CSAPLLKTRGQET. The complete CDR3 protein is CSAPLLKTRGQETQYF.

Concerning this clone: The read halts 3 residues ahead of the CDR3 end, with the missing end drawn from the germline J gene. The chain couples TRBV7-3 to TRBJ1-4; D remains unclear. The ends were cut back, 6 bases at V and 8 bases at J, with 13 bases in the middle. Looked up from germline, CDR1 is SGHTA and CDR2 is FQGTGA. This CDR3 is 13 amino acids long. CDR3 bases read: TGTGCCAGCAGTTCGGTTCCCCACGAAAAA. This codes for CASSSVPHEK. The CDR3 as a whole reads CASSSVPHEKLFF.

As regards this clone: With the read ending 3 residues before the CDR3 end, the germline J gene is used to fill in that end. The V call is TRBV20-1, the J call TRBJ2-3; 7 positions agree with TRBD1. Germline V gene data show CDR1 as DFQATT and CDR2 as SNEGSKA (reference sequence). This CDR3 is built from 14 residues. J was trimmed by 3 bases and V by 6 bases; bases with no gene match: 9. The chain's CDR3 is CSATGPGGTDTQYF. The part of the CDR3 DNA that was read is TGCAGTGCGACCGGGCCAGGGGGTACAGATACG.